Below, 21 T cell receptor beta chains from the same sample are listed, as sequenced in a study of T cells in tuberculosis. Sequenced by immunoSEQ multiplex PCR; TCRdb stores in-frame clones only, minus some. This sample has 20,000 to 25,000 clones, with 80% to 90% found just once. Sequenced material: PBMCs. The receptors come from a donor between 10 and 35 years old with latent tuberculosis or without tuberculosis infection.

The chain has TRBV9 and TRBJ2-5; D may be TRBD2 (5 bases). Looked up from germline, CDR1 is SGDLS and CDR2 is YYNGEE. Trimming left V 1 base short and J 2 bases short, with 15 bases between. CDR3 length: 16 residues. Written as DNA, the CDR3 is TGTGCCAGCAGCGTACAACCGTTTAGCGCTCAAGAGACCCAGTACTTC. Encoded protein: CASSVQPFSAQETQYF.

This rearrangement joins TRBV6-1 to TRBJ2-1, with D possibly matching TRBD1 (6 bases). Germline values: CDR1 MNHNS, CDR2 SASEGT. The length of the CDR3 is 14 residues. Between the trimmed V and J ends, which lost 6 bases and 4 bases, there was a span of 13 bases. Here the CDR3 DNA reads TGTGCCAGCAGGGACAGTTACTCTTACAATGAGCAGTTCTTC. Translating gives CASRDSYSYNEQFF.

This chain uses TRBV7-2 with TRBJ1-5; D is possibly TRBD1 (6 bases). Trimming shortened V by 3 bases and J by 6 bases, and 15 bases separated the two germline ends. CDR3 length equals 15 residues. Germline V gene lookup returns CDR1 SGHTA and CDR2 FQGNSA. The CDR3 sequence: CASSLTGGRGQPQHF. In DNA, the CDR3 is TGTGCCAGCAGCTTGACGGGGGGGCGCGGTCAGCCCCAGCATTTT.

The rearrangement joins TRBV6-6 to TRBJ2-5; 9 nucleotides match TRBD1. Germline CDR1 reads MNHNY; CDR2 reads SVGAGI (reference sequence). The CDR3 is 11 amino acids. V lost 9 bases, J lost 5 bases, and 1 base stayed unmatched. Here the CDR3 DNA reads TGTGCCAGTACAGGGGGCGAGACCCAGTACTTC. This gives the protein CASTGGETQYF.

The V and J genes are TRBV5-1 and TRBJ1-3, with 7 bases identical to TRBD1. The CDR3 is 15 amino acids. V lost 5 bases and J lost 2; bases outside the gene matches: 7. The germline V gene encodes CDR1 SGHRS and CDR2 YFSETQ. The CDR3 nucleotides are TGCGCCAGCAGACCGACAGGGATTACTGGAAACACCATATATTTT. Protein product: CASRPTGITGNTIYF.

The chain joins TRBV10-3 to TRBJ2-3; 7 bases fit TRBD1. The CDR3 is 14 amino acids. V gave up 6 bases and J gave up 1 base; unmatched junction bases: 4. Germline CDR1 is ENHRY and CDR2 is SYGVKD. For the CDR3, the DNA is TGTGCCATCAGAGGGACAGAAGGCACAGATACGCAGTATTTT. Amino acids: CAIRGTEGTDTQYF.

The chain recombines TRBV5-1 with TRBJ1-2; 8 bases line up with TRBD1. This CDR3 contains 15 residues. V was clipped by 3 bases and J by 4 bases; unmatched bases: 8. In germline, CDR1 is SGHRS, CDR2 YFSETQ. CDR3: CASSSTGGRSYGYTF. The CDR3 region has the DNA TGCGCCAGCAGCTCTACAGGGGGTCGGAGCTATGGCTACACCTTC.

V usage is TRBV7-3 and J usage is TRBJ2-5, with D possibly TRBD1 on 5 matching bases. V was clipped by 3 bases and J by 2 bases, with 10 bases between them. CDR1 is SGHTA, CDR2 FQGTGA, per germline. The CDR3 length is 14 residues. The chain's CDR3 is CASSLGRGQETQYF. For the CDR3, the DNA is TGTGCCAGCAGCTTGGGAAGGGGACAAGAGACCCAGTACTTC.

The chain joins TRBV15 to TRBJ1-1, with D unresolved. Germline CDR1 LNHNV, CDR2 YYDKDF (reference sequence). Between the trimmed V and J ends, which lost 6 bases and 1 base, there was a span of 9 bases. This CDR3 has 13 amino acids. CDR3: CATSGERNTEAFF. The CDR3 coding sequence is TGTGCCACCAGTGGCGAGCGGAACACTGAAGCTTTCTTT. Supplemented by reference TRBV15 and TRBJ1-1, the full variable domain reads DAMVIQNPRYQVTQFGKPVTLSCSQTLNHNVMYWYQQKSSQAPKLLFHYYDKDFNNEADTPDNFQSRRPNTSFCFLDIRSPGLGDTAMYLCATSGERNTEAFFGQGTRLTVV.

The chain employs TRBV7-2 and TRBJ1-2; TRBD1 matches 8 bases. This CDR3 is 14 amino acids long. Germline CDR1 SGHTA, CDR2 FQGNSA. Germline trimming cut 5 bases from V and 5 bases from J; bases unmatched to any gene: 7. In nucleotides, the CDR3 is TGTGCCAGCAGCGGAACAGGGGGAGGGTATGGCTACACCTTC. This translates into CASSGTGGGYGYTF.

The J gene is TRBJ1-5, the V gene TRBV7-8; the D is unclear. Per the germline V gene, CDR1 is SGHVS and CDR2 is FQNEAQ. This CDR3 has 13 residues. V gave up 6 bases and J gave up 3 bases, with 9 bases separating them. The CDR3 loop reads CASRQTANQPQHF. The CDR3 region has the DNA TGTGCCAGCAGACAGACGGCCAATCAGCCCCAGCATTTT.

The chain combines TRBV27 with TRBJ2-2; 10 bases map to TRBD2. This CDR3 is 17 amino acids long. CDR1 and CDR2 (germline): MNHEY, SMNVEV (reference sequence). J was trimmed by 4 bases and V by 6 bases; bases with no gene match: 11. The CDR3 loop reads CASRASGGPWGTGELFF. The CDR3 DNA is TGTGCCAGCAGGGCTAGCGGGGGCCCCTGGGGCACCGGGGAGCTGTTTTTT.

This clone was observed a single time. This rearrangement joins TRBV29-1 to TRBJ1-1, with a tentative D call TRBD1 (5 bases). CDR3 size: 12 residues. V gave up 7 bases and J gave up 1 base, with 10 bases separating them. Per germline, CDR1 SQVTM and CDR2 ANQGSEA. In DNA, the CDR3 is TGCAGCGGCGGGACGGGGAACACTGAAGCTTTCTTT. It yields the protein CSGGTGNTEAFF. Using reference TRBV29-1 and TRBJ1-1 for the parts outside the CDR3, the full variable domain is SAVISQKPSRDICQRGTSLTIQCQVDSQVTMMFWYRQQPGQSLTLIATANQGSEATYESGFVIDKFPISRPNLTFSTLTVSNMSPEDSSIYLCSGGTGNTEAFFGQGTRLTVV.

The chain links TRBV27 to TRBJ2-7; TRBD1 aligns across 10 bases. Trimming removed 6 bases from V and 6 bases from J; junction bases left unmatched: 11. The CDR3 is 15 amino acids. The germline gives CDR1 MNHEY, CDR2 SMNVEV (reference sequence). The CDR3 nucleotides are TGTGCCAGCAGGTCCGCCCGGGACAGGGGTCGCGAGCAGTACTTC. The encoded protein is CASRSARDRGREQYF.

This chain joins TRBV15 and TRBJ1-5, with D possibly matching TRBD1 (6 bases). The CDR3 consists of 16 residues. The germline CDR1 and CDR2 sequences are LNHNV and YYDKDF (reference sequence). Trimming removed 0 bases from V and 5 bases from J, with 14 bases in between. In DNA form, the CDR3 reads TGTGCCACCAGCAGAGATCGCGGGGGCTACCATCAGCCCCAGCATTTT. It translates to CATSRDRGGYHQPQHF.

This clone was counted a single time. V is TRBV30 and J is TRBJ2-5, with D hard to call. CDR1 and CDR2 (germline): GTSNPN, SVGIG (reference sequence). The V gene lost 7 bases and the J gene lost 2 bases, with 11 bases spanning the gap. The CDR3 spans 12 residues. The CDR3 DNA reads TGTGCCTTTCGACATTTTCAAGAGACCCAGTACTTC. Translating gives CAFRHFQETQYF.

The chain employs TRBV27 and TRBJ2-2; no definite D call. The length of the CDR3 is 15 residues. The V gene lost 6 bases and the J gene lost 0 bases, with 11 bases spanning the gap. CDR1 is MNHEY and CDR2 is SMNVEV in the germline V gene (reference sequence). CDR3 protein: CASSASRSNTGELFF. CDR3 sequence (DNA): TGTGCCAGCAGCGCGAGTAGATCGAACACCGGGGAGCTGTTTTTT.

This clone appeared a few times. CDR3 DNA: TGTGCCAGCAGTGAAGAAAGGGGGATGGGAAAACTGTTTTTT. Protein product: CASSEERGMGKLFF. The genes are TRBV2 and TRBJ1-4; TRBD1 is a possible D gene (6 bases). This CDR3 is 14 amino acids long. V dropped 1 base and J dropped 10 bases, with 13 bases sitting between them. Germline CDR1 and CDR2: SNHLY and FYNNEI.

This chain connects TRBV6-1 to TRBJ2-5, with 7 bases aligning to TRBD1. Germline values: CDR1 MNHNS, CDR2 SASEGT. This CDR3 has 16 residues. With V trimmed by 1 base and J by 0 bases, 5 bases remained unmatched. The CDR3, as DNA: TGTGCCAGCAGTGAAGATGGCAGGGGGTACCAAGAGACCCAGTACTTC. It specifies CASSEDGRGYQETQYF.

The chain carries TRBV4-1 and TRBJ2-2; maybe TRBD1 (6 bases). Germline CDR1 is MGHRA and CDR2 is YSYEKL. The germline V and J ends were trimmed by 1 base and 6 bases, with 18 bases remaining between them. This CDR3 has 17 residues. CDR3 sequence (DNA): TGCGCCAGCAGCCAAGTCCCCTCGCCACAGGGTGCCGGGGAGCTGTTTTTT. Protein sequence: CASSQVPSPQGAGELFF.

The rearrangement uses TRBV4-2 and TRBJ1-2; maybe TRBD1 (6 bases). CDR1 is LGHNA and CDR2 is YNFKEQ in the germline V gene. V lost 0 bases and J lost 8, with 13 bases in between. The CDR3 is 14 amino acids. In nucleotides, the CDR3 is TGTGCCAGCAGCCAAGATTGGACAGTCGGGGGCTACACCTTC. Encoded protein: CASSQDWTVGGYTF.